This T cell receptor beta chain was identified during a study of blood T cell repertoires in COVID-19. The study drew participants aged roughly 18 to 95 years from some 25 US areas. TCRdb's copy holds only in-frame clones and misses some; the assay was immunoSEQ multiplex PCR. This table holds 350,000 or so clones, roughly 90% found once. Trimming removed 5 bases from V and 3 bases from J; junction bases left unmatched: 7. Germline CDR1 SGHAT, CDR2 FQNNGV. The CDR3 extends over 15 amino acids. The receptor was derived from a woman between 25 and 40 years old who had been exposed to COVID-19. Sequencing was performed on PBMCs or T cells enriched from blood (not recorded which). The chain carries TRBV11-2 and TRBJ1-1; 9 positions match TRBD1. CDR3 sequence: CASSPLQGADTEAFF. The CDR3 DNA reads as TGTGCCAGCAGCCCGCTACAGGGGGCAGACACTGAAGCTTTCTTT.